The 25 T cell receptor beta chains listed next were all sequenced from one sample in a study of response to subunit inactivated influenza vaccine. TCRdb redid the calling of the RT-PCR reads with MiXCR, one entry per CDR3 protein. The data hold more than 400,000 distinct CDR3 sequences, with approximately 10% observed a single time. The sequences come from PBMCs from blood, collected roughly 47 days after vaccination. The receptors were sampled from a man aged 50 to 60 who received an inactivated influenza vaccine.

J is TRBJ1-3 and V is TRBV7-2; the D is unclear. Germline V CDR1 and CDR2: SGHTA, FQGNSA. With 2 bases removed from V and 3 bases from J, the gap between germline ends came to 11 bases. The CDR3 is 15 amino acids. CDR3 nucleotide sequence: TGTGCCAGCAGCTTACTGTATCGGGGTGGAAACACCATATATTTT. Its translation: CASSLLYRGGNTIYF.

The chain is built from TRBV7-9 and TRBJ1-6; no clear D gene. With 1 base removed from V and 3 bases from J, the gap between germline ends came to 10 bases. Germline lookup yields CDR1 SEHNR and CDR2 FQNEAQ (reference sequence). The CDR3 spans 16 residues. CDR3: CASSLVRAGYNSPLHF. CDR3 nucleotide sequence: TGTGCCAGCAGCTTAGTTCGCGCGGGCTATAATTCACCCCTCCACTTT. The full variable domain, its missing parts supplied by reference TRBV7-9 and TRBJ1-6, is DTGVSQNPRHKITKRGQNVTFRCDPISEHNRLYWYRQTLGQGPEFLTYFQNEAQLEKSRLLSDRFSAERPKGSFSTLEIQRTEQGDSAMYLCASSLVRAGYNSPLHFGNGTRLTVT.

This clonotype was detected only a few times. This sequence joins TRBV11-3 and TRBJ2-5; no firm D call. This CDR3 comprises 13 residues. Trimming took 5 bases from V and 4 from J, leaving 11 bases between them. Per the germline V gene, CDR1 is SGHNT and CDR2 is YENEEA. This CDR3 reads CASSPAASETQYF. In DNA, the CDR3 is TGTGCCAGCAGCCCAGCTGCCTCAGAGACCCAGTACTTC.

Many counts were recorded for this clonotype. One junction end does not reproduce the germline sequence, and a read error may be involved. The chain combines TRBV5-1 with TRBJ2-5; perhaps TRBD2 as D (7 bases). From germline, CDR1 is SGHRS and CDR2 YFSETQ. This CDR3 region has 15 residues. The CDR3 DNA reads as TGTGCCAGCAGCTTAGGGGCGGGGGCACAAGAGACCCAGTACTTC. Translating gives CASSLGAGAQETQYF.

In its sample, this clonotype was seen many times. This sequence joins TRBV5-1 and TRBJ2-7, with a possible D match to TRBD1 (5 bases). Trimming pared 0 bases from V and 3 bases from J, leaving 10 bases between. Germline-derived CDR1 and CDR2 are SGHRS and YFSETQ. The CDR3 totals 14 residues. CDR3 region: CASSLGTTDYEQYF. DNA for the CDR3: TGCGCCAGCAGCTTGGGGACAACGGACTACGAGCAGTACTTC.

The genes are TRBV28 and TRBJ2-3; 15 bases match TRBD2. CDR1 is MDHEN and CDR2 is SYDVKM in the germline V gene. This CDR3 has 17 residues. Losses at the gene ends were 5 bases for V and 4 bases for J; bases not matched to a gene: 7. CDR3 region: CASSRTSGGVFSDTQYF. The CDR3 DNA reads TGTGCCAGCAGTCGGACTAGCGGGGGGGTTTTTTCAGATACGCAGTATTTT.

The chain uses TRBV11-3 and TRBJ2-1; possibly TRBD1 for D (6 bases). Trimming pared 5 bases from V and 7 bases from J, leaving 18 bases between. Per the germline V gene, CDR1 is SGHNT and CDR2 is YENEEA. CDR3 length: 15 amino acids. The CDR3 DNA follows: TGTGCCAGCAGCCCGGGACACCTGAGGAGAAATGAGCAGTTCTTC. As protein: CASSPGHLRRNEQFF.

This clonotype came up a few times. V usage is TRBV20-1 and J usage is TRBJ1-1; 9 bases match TRBD1. Per the germline V gene, CDR1 is DFQATT and CDR2 is SNEGSKA (reference sequence). V shed 2 bases, J shed 1 base, and the junction held 8 bases outside the gene matches. This CDR3 has 16 residues. The CDR3 DNA sequence: TGCAGTGCTAGATCCCGACAGGGGGTTGGGAACACTGAAGCTTTCTTT. Amino acids: CSARSRQGVGNTEAFF.

This sequence joins TRBV27 and TRBJ2-1; D is perhaps TRBD2 (6 bases). In germline, CDR1 is MNHEY, CDR2 SMNVEV (reference sequence). The ends were cut back, 2 bases at V and 2 bases at J, with 13 bases in the middle. The CDR3 runs to 16 residues. The CDR3 nucleotides are TGTGCCAGCAGTTTACTTAGCGGCTCCACCTACAATGAGCAGTTCTTC. It is translated as CASSLLSGSTYNEQFF.

This clonotype was detected only a few times. The chain uses TRBV28 and TRBJ1-2, with TRBD1 identical over 9 bases. After removal of 5 bases from V and 2 bases from J, the junction contained 9 bases not matched to a gene. CDR1 is MDHEN, CDR2 SYDVKM, per germline. The CDR3 extends over 16 amino acids. The CDR3 nucleotides are TGTGCCAGCAGTCTGGATTTGGGGACAGGGAACTATGGCTACACCTTC. It codes for CASSLDLGTGNYGYTF.

The rearrangement uses TRBV27 and TRBJ2-7; no clear D gene. The CDR3 is made up of 15 amino acids. Germline loops: CDR1 MNHEY, CDR2 SMNVEV (reference sequence). V lost 6 bases to trimming and J lost 6 bases, with 21 bases between them. This CDR3 is CASSRFSQGPFEQYF. DNA of the CDR3: TGTGCCAGCAGCCGGTTCTCACAAGGCCCTTTCGAGCAGTACTTC.

This clonotype was seen repeatedly, ten times or more. The chain recombines TRBV7-9 with TRBJ2-1, with D hard to call. The CDR3 consists of 17 residues. Germline CDR1 SEHNR, CDR2 FQNEAQ (reference sequence). Trimming removed 0 bases at V and 0 bases at J, with 12 bases between. The chain's CDR3 is CASSLARLESSYNEQFF. As DNA, the CDR3 is TGTGCCAGCAGCTTAGCACGACTGGAGAGCTCCTACAATGAGCAGTTCTTC.

The gene calls are TRBV5-1 and TRBJ2-1; 15 nucleotides line up with TRBD2. Germline CDR1 is SGHRS and CDR2 is YFSETQ. This CDR3 contains 17 residues. V gave up 1 base and J gave up 7 bases; unmatched junction bases: 6. The CDR3 DNA reads as TGCGCCAGCAGCTTGCTAATAGGACTAGCGGGAGGGAATGAGCAGTTCTTC. Its translation: CASSLLIGLAGGNEQFF.

This clonotype was detected a few times. This chain links TRBV20-1 with TRBJ2-5; D is tentatively TRBD1 or TRBD2 (5 bases each). The CDR3 contains 15 residues. Per germline, CDR1 DFQATT and CDR2 SNEGSKA (reference sequence). Trimming left V 0 bases short and J 6 bases short, with 17 bases between. The CDR3, as DNA: TGCAGTGCTAGAGATCTCGTGGGGGTCGGACAGACCCAGTACTTC. Its translation is CSARDLVGVGQTQYF.

This rearrangement joins TRBV9 to TRBJ2-7; 7 bases line up with TRBD1. The CDR3 totals 14 residues. With V trimmed by 4 bases and J by 3 bases, 7 bases remained unmatched. CDR1 and CDR2 from the germline V gene are SGDLS and YYNGEE. CDR3 region: CASSPGTAHYEQYF. CDR3 coding DNA: TGTGCCAGCAGCCCCGGGACAGCCCACTACGAGCAGTACTTC.

The gene calls are TRBV30 and TRBJ2-7; D unresolved. V was trimmed by 2 bases and J by 4 bases, leaving 15 bases between them. The CDR3 consists of 14 residues. Germline V CDR1 and CDR2: GTSNPN, SVGIG (reference sequence). The CDR3 region is CAWSYSSTLYEQYF. In DNA form, the CDR3 reads TGTGCCTGGAGTTATTCTAGTACCCTGTACGAGCAGTACTTC.

The gene calls are TRBV6-1 and TRBJ2-3; possibly TRBD2 for D (5 bases). In germline, CDR1 is MNHNS, CDR2 SASEGT. With 5 bases removed from V and 2 bases from J, the gap between germline ends came to 11 bases. This CDR3 is 14 amino acids long. CDR3 amino acids: CASSPSGNTDTQYF. Here the CDR3 DNA reads TGTGCCAGCAGTCCTTCCGGGAACACAGATACGCAGTATTTT.

This clonotype was counted a few times. The chain recombines TRBV5-1 with TRBJ2-3, with 7 bases identical to TRBD1. Germline CDR1 and CDR2: SGHRS and YFSETQ. J was trimmed by 1 base and V by 7 bases; bases with no gene match: 3. The CDR3 has 13 residues. The CDR3 here is CASQGDGTDTQYF. CDR3 sequence (DNA): TGCGCCAGCCAGGGGGACGGCACAGATACGCAGTATTTT.

The DNA for the CDR3 is TGTGCCAGTTGGGGCGGGGAGCTGTTTTTT. Encoded protein: CASWGGELFF. The chain joins TRBV25-1 to TRBJ2-2, with no clear D. The ends were cut back, 9 bases at V and 7 bases at J, with 6 bases in the middle. Germline V gene lookup returns CDR1 MGHDK and CDR2 SYGVNS. CDR3 length equals 10 residues.

V gene TRBV12-3 or TRBV12-4 combines with J gene TRBJ2-7; D uncertain. V was trimmed by 5 bases and J by 2 bases, leaving 10 bases between them. The CDR3 extends over 13 amino acids. This chain's CDR3 is CASSQITAYEQYF. The CDR3 nucleotides are TGTGCCAGCAGTCAGATAACAGCCTACGAGCAGTACTTC.

This clonotype was recorded a few times. The CDR3, as DNA: TGTGCCAGCAGCCGCCGGGACCGCATTGGCTACACCTTC. The encoded protein is CASSRRDRIGYTF. The chain is built from TRBV7-2 and TRBJ1-2, with D tentatively TRBD1 (5 bases). CDR3 length equals 13 residues. Trimming removed 5 bases at V and 7 bases at J, with 14 bases between. Per germline, CDR1 SGHTA and CDR2 FQGNSA.

This clonotype has ten or more counts. This CDR3 is CSVVQGVNIQYF. In nucleotides, the CDR3 is TGCAGCGTCGTACAGGGGGTAAACATTCAGTACTTC. The chain joins TRBV29-1 to TRBJ2-4; 8 bases line up with TRBD1. Germline CDR1 and CDR2: SQVTM and ANQGSEA. The CDR3 consists of 12 residues. The J segment lost 6 bases and the V segment lost 6 bases, leaving 4 bases of the junction unmatched.

This clonotype was found a few times. The chain recombines TRBV6-5 with TRBJ1-6; perhaps TRBD1 as D (5 bases). Germline V CDR1 and CDR2: MNHEY, SVGAGI. The CDR3 spans 14 residues. V lost 2 bases and J lost 10, with 12 bases in between. In DNA form, the CDR3 reads TGTGCCAGCAGTTACATGGGGTCAGGGTCACCCCTCCACTTT. Residues: CASSYMGSGSPLHF.

This clonotype was counted at least ten times. The chain joins TRBV12-3 or TRBV12-4 to TRBJ1-1, with 7 bases identical to TRBD1. The CDR3 is made up of 15 amino acids. Trimming cost V 3 bases and J 0 bases; bases outside gene matches: 4. In nucleotides, the CDR3 is TGTGCCAGCAGTTTGGGGACAGCCATGAACACTGAAGCTTTCTTT. Translation gives CASSLGTAMNTEAFF.

The V and J genes are TRBV7-2 and TRBJ2-1; D is undetermined. This CDR3 region has 12 residues. The germline V and J ends were trimmed by 3 bases and 9 bases, with 9 bases remaining between them. The V gene's germline CDR1 is SGHTA and CDR2 FQGNSA. CDR3 sequence reads: CASSFYHSEQFF. The DNA of the CDR3 is TGTGCCAGCAGCTTCTACCATAGTGAGCAGTTCTTC.